This section outlines one T cell receptor beta chain sequence together with its context. This CDR3 contains 15 residues. Germline V gene sequence: CDR1 SGHRS, CDR2 YFSETQ. Trimming cost V 4 bases and J 0 bases, with 10 bases left between them. This sample was included in a study of blood T cell repertoires in COVID-19. Sequenced by immunoSEQ multiplex PCR; TCRdb stores in-frame clones only, minus some. The sample records some 150,000 clones, 89% being singletons. The material sequenced was peripheral blood. The TCR was taken from a man aged 55-75 years with acute or convalescent COVID-19. The rearrangement links TRBV5-1 to TRBJ1-4; unclear D gene. The CDR3 nucleotides read TGCGCCAGCAGCGTAGACGGGACAACTAATGAAAAACTGTTTTTT. Amino acid sequence: CASSVDGTTNEKLFF.